Listed here are 3 T cell receptor beta chains from one sample, sequenced in a study of CD8 T cells in ankylosing spondylitis. TCRdb independently ran MiXCR on the 5' RACE reads; one entry per CDR3 protein. The repertoire consists of 30,000 to 45,000 distinct CDR3 sequences, with 10% to 13% occurring once and the leading ten covering more than 15%. The sample was blood, either unsorted or a sorted T cell fraction (not recorded which). All receptors derive from a male donor with ankylosing spondylitis or in good health (not recorded which).

This clonotype was counted many times. The V gene is TRBV7-3, the J gene TRBJ2-6; TRBD2 might be the D (6 bases). This CDR3 comprises 15 residues. The V end was cut by 5 bases, the J end by 3 bases, with 11 bases between. The germline V gene has CDR1 SGHTA and CDR2 FQGTGA. The DNA for the CDR3 is TGTGCCAGCAGCCGACTAGTTGGTGGGGCCAACGTCCTGACTTTC. Translation: CASSRLVGGANVLTF.

This clonotype was counted many times. The V gene is TRBV7-2, the J gene TRBJ2-3; 12 bases agree with TRBD2. J gave up 4 bases and V 2 bases, and 7 bases lay outside the gene matches. CDR3 size: 17 residues. From germline, CDR1 is SGHTA and CDR2 FQGNSA. The CDR3 coding sequence is TGTGCCAGCAGCTTAATGGCTAGCGGGAGGGCCGCAGATACGCAGTATTTT. Its protein is CASSLMASGRAADTQYF.

This clonotype was seen at least ten times. CDR3 residues: CSGSGRAETGELFF. The CDR3 nucleotides read TGCAGCGGTAGCGGGAGGGCCGAGACCGGGGAGCTGTTTTTT. This rearrangement joins TRBV29-1 to TRBJ2-2; TRBD2 matches 11 bases. In germline, CDR1 is SQVTM, CDR2 ANQGSEA. The CDR3 is 14 amino acids. Trimming cost V 7 bases and J 5 bases; bases outside gene matches: 6.